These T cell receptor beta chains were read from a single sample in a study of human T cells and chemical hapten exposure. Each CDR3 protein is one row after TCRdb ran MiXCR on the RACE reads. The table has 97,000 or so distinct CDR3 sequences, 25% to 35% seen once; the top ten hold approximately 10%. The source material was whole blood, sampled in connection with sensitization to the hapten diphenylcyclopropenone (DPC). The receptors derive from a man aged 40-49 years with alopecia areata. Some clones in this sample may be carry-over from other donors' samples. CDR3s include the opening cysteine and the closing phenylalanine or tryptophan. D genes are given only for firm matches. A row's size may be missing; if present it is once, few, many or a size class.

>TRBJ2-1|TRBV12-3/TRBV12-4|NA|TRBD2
TGTGCCAGCAGCCCCTTGGGAGGGAGTTACAATGAGCAGTTCTTC
CASSPLGGSYNEQFF
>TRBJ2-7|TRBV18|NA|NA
TGTGCCAGCTCACCATTACTCGGGGATAACGAGCAGTACTTC
CASSPLLGDNEQYF
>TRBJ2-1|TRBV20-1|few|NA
TGCAGTTCAACAGGTATCAACAATGAGCAGTTCTTC
CSSTGINNEQFF
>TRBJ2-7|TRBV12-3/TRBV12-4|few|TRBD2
TGTGCCAGCAGTGCCTCTAGTTTACTTGGCGGGAGGGCTTCGGGCGAGCAGTACTTC
CASSASSLLGGRASGEQYF
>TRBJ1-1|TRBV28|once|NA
TGTGCCAGCCTCGCAGAGACCATCAGGACTGAAGCTTTCTTT
CASLAETIRTEAFF
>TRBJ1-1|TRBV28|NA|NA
TGTGCCAGCAGAACAGCCGGGGGTTACCCTGAAGCTTTCTTT
CASRTAGGYPEAFF
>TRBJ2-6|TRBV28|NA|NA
TGTGCCAGCAGGTTGGGGGCCAACGTCCTGACTTTC
CASRLGANVLTF
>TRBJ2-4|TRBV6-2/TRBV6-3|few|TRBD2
TGTGCCAGCAGTTTCTTTCTAGCGGGCCGCAAAAACATTCAGTACTTC
CASSFFLAGRKNIQYF
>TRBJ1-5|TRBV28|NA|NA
TGTGCCAGCAGACGGGGCATAGACAATCAGCCCCAGCATTTT
CASRRGIDNQPQHF
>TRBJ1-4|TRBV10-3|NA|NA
TGTGCCATCAGTGCGGGGGGTCTTGCTGAAAAACTGTTTTTT
CAISAGGLAEKLFF
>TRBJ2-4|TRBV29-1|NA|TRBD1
TGCAGCGTTGGGACAGGTATAGCCAAAAACATTCAGTACTTC
CSVGTGIAKNIQYF
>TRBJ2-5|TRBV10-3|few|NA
TGTGCCATCAGTGAGAGGGACGGAGAGACCCAGTACTTC
CAISERDGETQYF
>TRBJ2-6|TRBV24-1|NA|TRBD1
TGTGCCACCAGTGACCCTCAAGGGGGACAGGCTGGGGCCAACGTCCTGACTTTC
CATSDPQGGQAGANVLTF
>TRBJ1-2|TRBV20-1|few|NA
TGCAGTGCTAGAGGCAGTGACTATGGCTACACCTTC
CSARGSDYGYTF
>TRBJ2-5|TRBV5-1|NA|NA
TGCGCCAGCAGCTTATGGACACTAGGTTTACAAGAGACCCAGTACTTC
CASSLWTLGLQETQYF
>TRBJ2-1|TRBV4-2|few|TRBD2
TGTGCCAGCAGCCCAGCATATCGGACTAGCGGGAGAAATGAGCAGTTCTTC
CASSPAYRTSGRNEQFF
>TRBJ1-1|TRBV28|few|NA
TGTGCCAGCAGTTTTTTCAGGAACACTGAAGCTTTCTTT
CASSFFRNTEAFF
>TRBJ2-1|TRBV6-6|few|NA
TGTGCCAGCAGCTCGGAGATTAGCTCCTACAATGAGCAGTTCTTC
CASSSEISSYNEQFF
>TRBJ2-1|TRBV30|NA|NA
TGTGCCTGGAATCCTAGCTCCTACAATGAGCAGTTCTTC
CAWNPSSYNEQFF
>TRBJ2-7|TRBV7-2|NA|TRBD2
TGTGCCAGCAGCTTAGAGTCGCCGGCTAGCGGAACCTACGAGCAGTACTTC
CASSLESPASGTYEQYF
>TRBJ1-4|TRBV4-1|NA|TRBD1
TGCGCCAGCAGCCAAGAGGACAGGGTGGGGCGTAATGAAAAACTGTTTTTT
CASSQEDRVGRNEKLFF
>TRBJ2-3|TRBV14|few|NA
TGTGCCAGCAGCCGGGGCCCTTTGGGAACAGATACGCAGTATTTT
CASSRGPLGTDTQYF
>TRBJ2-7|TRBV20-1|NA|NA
TGCAGTGCTAGAGGGATAGCGCTCGCCTACGAGCAGTACTTC
CSARGIALAYEQYF
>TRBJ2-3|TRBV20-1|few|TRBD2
TGCAGTGCTCGGGGGGGGGCTCGTAACACAGATACGCAGTATTTT
CSARGGARNTDTQYF
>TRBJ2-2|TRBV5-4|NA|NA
TGTGCCAGCAGTCTTGGGGGCGACGGCACCGGGGAGCTGTTTTTT
CASSLGGDGTGELFF
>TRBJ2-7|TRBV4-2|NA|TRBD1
TGTGCCAGCAGCCTATTGGACAGGGCGTTGCACTTC
CASSLLDRALHF
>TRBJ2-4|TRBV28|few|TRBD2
TGTGCCAGCAGTGCACACCTCTCGCGTGGGAGGGCAAAAAACATTCAGTACTTC
CASSAHLSRGRAKNIQYF